This T cell receptor beta chain appears in the sequencing data of a study of blood T cell repertoires in COVID-19. Study summary: Sites in the United States, Italy and Spain provided acute and convalescent COVID-19 samples. The cDNA or gDNA used as material had been derived from T cells, B-cell-depleted T cells, or PBMCs.

Authors' data handling: Reference gene primers were amplified, and this amplification served to estimate nucleated cell counts. Profiling relied on immunoSEQ multiplex PCR, and the TCRdb table lists in-frame clones only, not all of them. V and J calls and clone size are copied from that table; D and trimming were computed from the DNA. Of 250,000 to 400,000 clones in the sample, 70% to 90% are singletons; the top ten hold around 1.6%. Germline V gene data show CDR1 as SGHRS and CDR2 as YFSETQ. This CDR3 region has 13 residues. V shed 2 bases, J shed 8 bases, and the junction held 5 bases outside the gene matches.

This TCR derives from a woman in her 30s with COVID-19, enrolled during active disease. The material sequenced was peripheral blood. This chain links TRBV5-1 with TRBJ1-2, with 8 bases fitting TRBD1. CDR3 amino acids: CASSLQGETGYTF. In DNA form, the CDR3 reads TGCGCCAGCAGCTTACAGGGGGAGACAGGCTACACCTTC.